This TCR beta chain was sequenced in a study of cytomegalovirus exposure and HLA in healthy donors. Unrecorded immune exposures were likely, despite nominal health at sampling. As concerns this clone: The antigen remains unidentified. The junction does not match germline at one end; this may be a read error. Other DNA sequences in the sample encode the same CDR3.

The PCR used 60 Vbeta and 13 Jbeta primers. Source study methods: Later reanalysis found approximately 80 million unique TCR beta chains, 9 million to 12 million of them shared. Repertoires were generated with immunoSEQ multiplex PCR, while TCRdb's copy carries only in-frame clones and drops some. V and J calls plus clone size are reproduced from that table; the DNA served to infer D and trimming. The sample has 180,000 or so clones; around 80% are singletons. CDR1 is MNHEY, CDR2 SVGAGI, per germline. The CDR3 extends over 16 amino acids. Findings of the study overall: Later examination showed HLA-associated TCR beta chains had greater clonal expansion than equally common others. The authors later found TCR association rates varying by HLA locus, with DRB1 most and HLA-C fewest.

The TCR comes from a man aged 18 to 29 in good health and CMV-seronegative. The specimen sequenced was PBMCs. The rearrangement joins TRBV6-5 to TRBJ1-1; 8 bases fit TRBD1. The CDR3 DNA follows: TGCGCCAGCAGTTACTTGGCAGGGGGCAGGAACACTGAAGCTTTCTTT. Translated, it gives CASSYLAGGRNTEAFF.